This record looks at one T cell receptor (beta chain) sequence and its context. This entry comes from a study of blood T cell repertoires in COVID-19. The CDR3 length is 14 residues. Germline CDR1 and CDR2: MNHEY and SMNVEV (reference sequence). Between the trimmed V and J ends, which lost 1 base and 7 bases, there was a span of 14 bases. Participant age was about 18 to 89 years, and participants resided in 24 US areas. Grouping used clinical history reported by participants in a survey and questionnaire. Assay used: immunoSEQ multiplex PCR; TCRdb lists only in-frame clones, some missing. The table lists more than 200,000 clones, more than 85% of them singletons, with approximately 1.6% in the top ten.

The TCR comes from a woman aged 45 to 65 who had recovered from COVID-19. The chain joins TRBV27 to TRBJ2-7; D perhaps matches TRBD2 (7 bases). Sequencing input: PBMCs or T cells enriched from blood (not recorded which). The CDR3, as DNA: TGTGCCAGCAGTTTATTTCGGGGGGCGGGAGAGCAGTACTTC. Protein product: CASSLFRGAGEQYF.